This T cell receptor (beta chain) stems from a study of naive and memory T cell subsets. General study points: TCR counts from RNA may reflect activation-linked expression changes. Clonotypes here are unpaired alpha or beta chain sequences.

Both TRBC1 and TRBC2 were covered by a beta constant-region primer of two equimolar oligonucleotides. The ligated cDNA underwent four PCR rounds using SP2 and nested alpha and beta constant-region primers. Ligation attached a single-stranded oligonucleotide with a 12-nucleotide UMI and the SP2 primer to the cDNA 3' end. TCRdb re-analysed the UMI-ligation and nested PCR reads in MiXCR, keeping a single row per CDR3 protein. The sample contains approximately 80,000 distinct CDR3 sequences, 9% to 9.5% of which appear only once. Cells stained for CD3, CD4, CD8, CD45RA and CD27 were sorted into four subsets. Germline assignment: CDR1 PRHDT and CDR2 FYEKMQ (reference sequence). The length of the CDR3 is 15 residues. With V trimmed by 1 base and J by 6 bases, 7 bases remained unmatched. This clonotype was found a few times. Its specificity is not known.

The material sequenced was naive CD8+ T cells from blood. The chain combines TRBV13 with TRBJ2-7, with TRBD1 matching 9 bases. This receptor was taken from a human donor in good health. In DNA, the CDR3 is TGTGCCAGCAGCTTAGCCGGGACAGGGTCGGGCGAGCAGTACTTC. This gives the protein CASSLAGTGSGEQYF.